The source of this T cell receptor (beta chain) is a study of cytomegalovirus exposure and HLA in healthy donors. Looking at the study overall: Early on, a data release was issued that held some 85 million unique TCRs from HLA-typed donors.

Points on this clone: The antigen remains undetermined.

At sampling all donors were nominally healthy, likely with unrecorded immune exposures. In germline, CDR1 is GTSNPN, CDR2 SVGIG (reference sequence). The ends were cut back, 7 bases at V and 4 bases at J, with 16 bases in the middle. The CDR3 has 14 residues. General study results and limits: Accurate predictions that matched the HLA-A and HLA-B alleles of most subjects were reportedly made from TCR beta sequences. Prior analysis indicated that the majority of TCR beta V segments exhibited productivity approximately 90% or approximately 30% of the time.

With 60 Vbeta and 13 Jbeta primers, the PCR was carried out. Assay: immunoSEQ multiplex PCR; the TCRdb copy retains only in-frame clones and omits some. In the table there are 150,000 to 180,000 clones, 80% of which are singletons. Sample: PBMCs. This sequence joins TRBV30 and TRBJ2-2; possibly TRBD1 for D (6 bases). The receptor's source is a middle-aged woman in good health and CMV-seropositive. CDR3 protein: CASHRANSTGELFF. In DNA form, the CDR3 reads TGTGCCTCGCACAGGGCAAATAGCACCGGGGAGCTGTTTTTT.